This T cell receptor beta chain was retrieved from a study of radiotherapy plus CTLA-4 blockade in lung cancer. The assay was immunoSEQ multiplex PCR, and TCRdb's table has in-frame clones only and misses some. This repertoire shows about 46,000 clones, 75% to 85% found once; its top ten account for 8.5%. Sequences were derived from peripheral blood, sampled from a patient treated with radiotherapy plus ipilimumab. The receptor was derived from a human donor with non-small cell lung cancer who had a complete response to radiotherapy plus ipilimumab.

In DNA, the CDR3 is TGCGCCAGCAGCCGGGCAGGGCGAAATGAGCAGTTCTTC. Translated, it gives CASSRAGRNEQFF. The chain links TRBV4-1 to TRBJ2-1, with D possibly matching TRBD1 (5 bases). Trimming pared 4 bases from V and 7 bases from J, leaving 11 bases between. Germline CDR1 MGHRA, CDR2 YSYEKL. This CDR3 is 13 amino acids long.